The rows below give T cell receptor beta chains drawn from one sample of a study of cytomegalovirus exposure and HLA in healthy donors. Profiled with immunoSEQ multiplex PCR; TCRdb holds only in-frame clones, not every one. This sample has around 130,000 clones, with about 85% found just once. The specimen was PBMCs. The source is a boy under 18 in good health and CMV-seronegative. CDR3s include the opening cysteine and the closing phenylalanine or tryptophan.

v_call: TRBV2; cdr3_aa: CASTPDRVVGANVLTF
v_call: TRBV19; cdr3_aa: CASSGLGGYGYTF
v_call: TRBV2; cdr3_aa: CASSERGGNTEAFF
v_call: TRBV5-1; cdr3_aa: CASSLFGTGEPDTQYF
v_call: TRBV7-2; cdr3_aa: CASSQTGQSNSPLHF
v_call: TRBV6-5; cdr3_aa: CASRSRTGGANEQFF
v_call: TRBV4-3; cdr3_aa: CASSQVGGGGETQYF
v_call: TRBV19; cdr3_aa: CASSILVGGAANEKLFF
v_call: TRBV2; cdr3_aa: CASSESPGLAGGPTSYEQYF
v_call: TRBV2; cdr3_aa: CASSEVRTGGNQPQHF
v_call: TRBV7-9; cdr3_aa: CSSSLVRSGSLNEQYF
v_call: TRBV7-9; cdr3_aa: CASSRAGGDTQYF
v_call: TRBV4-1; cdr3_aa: CASSQDWGGNEQFF
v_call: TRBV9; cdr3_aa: CASSVDQGVKTQYF
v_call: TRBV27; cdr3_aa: CASSWAGFTEAFF
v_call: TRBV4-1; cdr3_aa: CASSQGRLGQSTDTQYF
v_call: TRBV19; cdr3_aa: CASSWGAGGPGAYEQYF
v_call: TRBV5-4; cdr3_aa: CASSLEGQIEAFF
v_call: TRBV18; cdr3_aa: CASSSGGGYTF
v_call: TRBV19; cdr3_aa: CASYRDRGGNQPQHF
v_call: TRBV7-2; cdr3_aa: CASSPGLAGPFSYEQYF
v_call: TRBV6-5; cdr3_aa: CASRTGGHLTYGYTF
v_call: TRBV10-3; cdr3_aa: CAISETGTGVTDTQYF
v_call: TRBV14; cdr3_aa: CASSKKREAYNEQFF
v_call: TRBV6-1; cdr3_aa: CASSETTETQYF
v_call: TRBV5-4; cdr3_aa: CASSLGGQGLKVETQYF
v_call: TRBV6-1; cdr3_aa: CASSEHRDRGRDGYTF
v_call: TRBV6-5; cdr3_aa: CASSYRGRNEKLFF